One sample yielded the 19 T cell receptor beta chains listed below, sequenced in a study of T cell responses to AZD1222 COVID-19 vaccine. The method was immunoSEQ multiplex PCR; TCRdb's version includes in-frame clones alone and lacks a portion of them. This table holds 100,000 to 150,000 clones, roughly 92% found once. Sequences were derived from peripheral blood, sampled 28 days after the second AZD1222 dose. Every receptor here comes from an adult who received the AZD1222 COVID-19 vaccine.

This clone has a single count. V gene TRBV29-1 combines with J gene TRBJ2-3, with 10 positions matching TRBD1. Germline CDR1 SQVTM, CDR2 ANQGSEA. J was trimmed by 4 bases and V by 2 bases; bases with no gene match: 6. The CDR3 contains 15 residues. CDR3 in amino acids: CSVERPTGGPDTQYF. CDR3 nucleotides: TGCAGCGTTGAACGGCCGACAGGGGGCCCAGATACGCAGTATTTT.

The chain couples TRBV30 to TRBJ1-3; D not certain. CDR1 GTSNPN and CDR2 SVGIG come from the germline V gene (reference sequence). Trimming left V 6 bases short and J 4 bases short, with 10 bases between. The CDR3 is 12 residues long. The DNA for the CDR3 is TGTGCCTGTAAACTTTACGGAAACACCATATATTTT. Translated: CACKLYGNTIYF.

This rearrangement joins TRBV14 to TRBJ2-1; 8 bases agree with TRBD2. Unmatched junction bases numbered 6, after V lost 3 bases and J lost 8 bases. CDR3 length: 14 amino acids. Germline V lookup: CDR1 SGHDN, CDR2 FVKESK. CDR3 sequence: CASSHPGLGYEQFF. CDR3 DNA: TGTGCCAGCAGCCATCCGGGACTAGGCTATGAGCAGTTCTTC.

The chain has TRBV4-3 and TRBJ2-2; D unresolved. Germline CDR1 is LGHNA and CDR2 is YSLEER. V shed 4 bases and J shed 5 bases, with 8 bases lying between them. This CDR3 is built from 13 residues. CDR3 sequence (DNA): TGCGCCAGCAGCCGAAGTAGGACCGGGGAGCTGTTTTTT. Encoded protein: CASSRSRTGELFF.

The rearrangement joins TRBV29-1 to TRBJ1-1; 8 nucleotides agree with TRBD1. CDR1 and CDR2 from the germline V gene are SQVTM and ANQGSEA. The CDR3 covers 14 residues. V lost 7 bases to trimming and J lost 5 bases; unmatched junction nucleotides: 12. Written as DNA, the CDR3 is TGCAGCGCCCAAGAACAGGGGGGATGGACTGAAGCTTTCTTT. It translates to CSAQEQGGWTEAFF.

This chain connects TRBV5-4 to TRBJ1-1; D call uncertain. The V gene's germline CDR1 is SGHNT and CDR2 YYREEE (reference sequence). The germline V and J ends were trimmed by 0 bases and 12 bases, with 15 bases remaining between them. The CDR3 covers 13 residues. The CDR3 region is CASSLEPKGMSFF. CDR3 nucleotides: TGTGCCAGCAGCTTGGAACCAAAAGGGATGTCTTTCTTT. Full variable domain (rest looked up from reference TRBV5-4 and TRBJ1-1): ETGVTQSPTHLIKTRGQQVTLRCSSQSGHNTVSWYQQALGQGPQFIFQYYREEENGRGNFPPRFSGLQFPNYSSELNVNALELDDSALYLCASSLEPKGMSFFGQGTRLTVV.

V and J are TRBV5-1 and TRBJ2-1; D not resolved. The CDR3 spans 12 residues. In germline, CDR1 is SGHRS, CDR2 YFSETQ. V lost 5 bases, J lost 2 bases, and 5 bases lay in between. The CDR3 DNA is TGCGCCAGCAGTCCAACCTACAATGAGCAGTTCTTC. This translates into CASSPTYNEQFF.

The chain joins TRBV10-1 to TRBJ2-1, with TRBD2 matching 7 bases. V lost 8 bases, J lost 0 bases, and 4 bases stayed unmatched. Per the germline V gene, CDR1 is WNHNN and CDR2 is SYGVQD (reference sequence). The CDR3 consists of 14 residues. This chain's CDR3 is CASAGLVSYNEQFF. The CDR3 DNA reads TGCGCCAGCGCTGGACTAGTCTCCTACAATGAGCAGTTCTTC.

The chain recombines TRBV18 with TRBJ1-5; possible D gene TRBD1, 5 bases. The germline gives CDR1 KGHSH, CDR2 LQKENI. The CDR3 covers 14 residues. Between the trimmed V and J ends, which lost 8 bases and 6 bases, there was a span of 17 bases. The CDR3, as DNA: TGTGCCAGCCACAACCCGACGGGGGGTCAGCCCCAGCATTTT. As protein: CASHNPTGGQPQHF.

CDR3 sequence reads: CASSSLPGLAAGELFF. CDR3 DNA: TGTGCCAGCAGTTCCCTGCCGGGACTAGCGGCCGGGGAGCTGTTTTTT. The chain employs TRBV28 and TRBJ2-2, with 11 nucleotides matching TRBD2. The CDR3 contains 16 residues. Trimming at V came to 4 bases and at J to 6 bases, leaving 7 bases not matched to a gene. Germline V gene lookup returns CDR1 MDHEN and CDR2 SYDVKM.

This rearrangement joins TRBV7-9 to TRBJ1-1, with no clear D. The germline V gene encodes CDR1 SEHNR and CDR2 FQNEAQ (reference sequence). CDR3 length equals 13 residues. The germline V and J ends were trimmed by 3 bases and 1 base, with 6 bases remaining between them. CDR3 coding DNA: TGTGCCAGCAGCTTGTCGGGGAACACTGAAGCTTTCTTT. Translated: CASSLSGNTEAFF.

The V and J genes are TRBV19 and TRBJ1-1, with TRBD1 as a possible D gene (5 bases). From germline, CDR1 is LNHDA and CDR2 SQIVND (reference sequence). Trimming left V 7 bases short and J 1 base short, with 22 bases between. The CDR3 loop spans 17 amino acids. CDR3 loop: CASNYGGSRSANTEAFF. The CDR3 DNA follows: TGTGCCAGTAATTATGGGGGGTCCCGGTCGGCGAACACTGAAGCTTTCTTT.

The V call is TRBV11-2, the J call TRBJ1-3; tentative D call: TRBD1 (5 bases). Trimming removed 5 bases from V and 0 bases from J, with 17 bases in between. The CDR3 loop spans 17 amino acids. CDR1 SGHAT and CDR2 FQNNGV come from the germline V gene. The CDR3 coding sequence is TGTGCCAGCAGCCCGTACCGGGACCACATCTCTGGAAACACCATATATTTT. It yields the protein CASSPYRDHISGNTIYF.

This clone turned up a few times. This chain links TRBV20-1 with TRBJ2-1, with D tentatively TRBD1 or TRBD2 (6 bases each). V lost 3 bases, J lost 5 bases, and 20 bases lay in between. CDR1 and CDR2 from the germline V gene are DFQATT and SNEGSKA (reference sequence). This CDR3 comprises 16 residues. CDR3 protein: CSASRIGGGKNNEQFF. In nucleotides, the CDR3 is TGCAGTGCTAGTCGAATCGGGGGCGGGAAGAACAATGAGCAGTTCTTC.

The rearrangement joins TRBV7-6 to TRBJ1-4; TRBD1 matches at 9 bases. The CDR3 consists of 19 residues. Germline CDR1 is SGHVS and CDR2 is FNYEAQ. The J segment lost 3 bases and the V segment lost 5 bases, leaving 16 bases of the junction unmatched. The CDR3 nucleotides read TGTGCCAGCAGCCCCCGGGACAGGGCCGAAAGGGGCCCTAATGAAAAACTGTTTTTT. Its translation is CASSPRDRAERGPNEKLFF.

The DNA of the CDR3 is TGTGCCAGCACCGGTGGTTTTAGTGGAAACACCATATATTTT. Encoded protein: CASTGGFSGNTIYF. The V gene is TRBV2, the J gene TRBJ1-3; D remains ambiguous. CDR1 is SNHLY, CDR2 FYNNEI, per germline. CDR3 length: 14 amino acids. Trimming pared 7 bases from V and 3 bases from J, leaving 13 bases between.

The chain is built from TRBV7-9 and TRBJ2-3, with TRBD2 matching 7 bases. The V gene end was trimmed by 1 base and the J gene end by 0 bases; junction bases not matched to a gene: 4. CDR1 and CDR2 (germline): SEHNR, FQNEAQ (reference sequence). The CDR3 has 16 amino acids. Written as DNA, the CDR3 is TGTGCCAGCAGCTTAGTACCGGGACTAAGCACAGATACGCAGTATTTT. Protein: CASSLVPGLSTDTQYF.

The gene calls are TRBV4-3 and TRBJ1-3; D remains unclear. Germline-derived CDR1 and CDR2 are LGHNA and YSLEER. Between the trimmed V and J ends, which lost 0 bases and 2 bases, there was a span of 8 bases. CDR3 length: 15 residues. The CDR3 bases are TGCGCCAGCAGCCAAGATACCCCCCCTGGAAACACCATATATTTT. This sequence encodes CASSQDTPPGNTIYF.

This clone was counted a single time. The J gene is TRBJ1-2, the V gene TRBV7-2, with D unresolved. Trimming pared 2 bases from V and 8 bases from J, leaving 18 bases between. From germline, CDR1 is SGHTA and CDR2 FQGNSA. The CDR3 spans 15 residues. The CDR3: CASSLPPTDKGGYTF. The CDR3 nucleotides read TGTGCCAGCAGCTTACCCCCCACAGACAAAGGCGGCTACACCTTC.